A selection of T cell receptor beta chains follows, all from one sample in a study of blood T cells in healthy people across ages. One entry per CDR3 protein, called by TCRdb with MiXCR from the 5' RACE reads. The top ten hold 20% to 25% of the sample, which has around 900,000 distinct CDR3 sequences, 51% seen once. Sample: blood. These receptors all stem from a woman aged 60-70 years in good health. The CDR3 runs from the conserved cysteine through the conserved F or W. Each record gives: V gene, J gene, clone size, D gene, CDR3 DNA, CDR3 protein. The D gene is left open where the match is weak. Only some rows state a clone size, as once, few, many or a class for expanded clones.

TRBV4-2	TRBJ2-1	-	-	TGTGCCAGCAGTCACTCCATCGGGAGTAGGTACAATGAGCAGTTCTTC	CASSHSIGSRYNEQFF
TRBV6-2/TRBV6-3	TRBJ1-2	-	TRBD1	TGTGCCAGCAACATGCCGGGACAGGGAACGGCGGGCACCTTC	CASNMPGQGTAGTF
TRBV20-1	TRBJ1-2	-	-	TGCAGTGCTAGTCCTCTTACAGGTGACCTAGAGGGCTACACCTTC	CSASPLTGDLEGYTF
TRBV27	TRBJ1-5	few	-	TGTGCCAGCGCTCAGGGTAGGGATCAGCCCCAGCATTTT	CASAQGRDQPQHF
TRBV12-3/TRBV12-4	TRBJ1-5	once	-	TGTGCCAGCAGAGCCGCACGGGAGTATAGCAATCAGCCCCAGCATTTT	CASRAAREYSNQPQHF
TRBV29-1	TRBJ1-4	-	-	TGCAGCGGCCGGGGTGGGCGGAATGAAAAACTGTTTTTT	CSGRGGRNEKLFF
TRBV4-1	TRBJ2-5	few	TRBD1	TGCGCCAGCAGCCAAGTAGGGACAGGGTGGGAGACCCAGTACTTC	CASSQVGTGWETQYF
TRBV7-2	TRBJ2-1	few	TRBD2	TGTGCCAGCATCTATAGCGGGAGGGGTGAGCAGTTCTTC	CASIYSGRGEQFF
TRBV4-1	TRBJ2-7	few	TRBD1	TGCGCCAGCAGCCGAGTAACATCGGGACAGGGCTACGAGCAGTACTTC	CASSRVTSGQGYEQYF
TRBV7-2	TRBJ2-7	-	-	TGTGCCAGCAGCTTCCAGAGCGGCCGCTACGAGCAGTACTTC	CASSFQSGRYEQYF
TRBV29-1	TRBJ2-7	-	-	TGCGGCGGTGAAGATAGCTTCAGATACGAGCAGTACTTC	CGGEDSFRYEQYF
TRBV21-1	TRBJ1-2	many	-	TGTGCCAGCAGCACCCAACTTAAGGGAAAGGATGGCTACACCTTC	CASSTQLKGKDGYTF
TRBV4-1	TRBJ1-1	-	-	TGCGCCAGCAGCCAAAACTTTCTTTGGGGGATCGACACTGAAGCTTTCTTT	CASSQNFLWGIDTEAFF
TRBV7-9	TRBJ2-7	few	-	TGTGCCAGCAGCCAGAACTCAGTGGGGTACGAGCAGTACTTC	CASSQNSVGYEQYF
TRBV7-9	TRBJ2-3	few	-	TGTGCCAGCAGCTCGGTGGTGGCTCTCACAGATACGCAGTATTTT	CASSSVVALTDTQYF
TRBV20-1	TRBJ2-5	-	-	TGCAGTGCTCCGAGGGAAGAGACCCAGTACTTC	CSAPREETQYF
TRBV28	TRBJ2-6	-	-	TGTGCCAGCAGTTTAGTAGACAACGTCCTGACTTTC	CASSLVDNVLTF
TRBV6-2/TRBV6-3	TRBJ2-7	-	TRBD2	TGTGCCAGCAGTCCCGACGCGGGGGCCTACGAGCAGTACTTC	CASSPDAGAYEQYF
TRBV21-1	TRBJ1-5	-	-	TGTGCCAGCAGCAAACTTAAGACAGGGAATCAGCCCCAGCATTTT	CASSKLKTGNQPQHF
TRBV11-2	TRBJ2-7	-	-	TGTGCCAGCAGCCCCCCAGGTCACGAGCAGTACTTC	CASSPPGHEQYF
TRBV19	TRBJ2-7	-	-	TGTGCCAGTAGTAAAGGACCTACGAGCTCCTACGAGCAGTACTTC	CASSKGPTSSYEQYF
TRBV11-1	TRBJ2-3	-	TRBD2	TGTGCCAGCAGCTTCGGAAGCGGGAGATCCACAGATACGCAGTATTTT	CASSFGSGRSTDTQYF